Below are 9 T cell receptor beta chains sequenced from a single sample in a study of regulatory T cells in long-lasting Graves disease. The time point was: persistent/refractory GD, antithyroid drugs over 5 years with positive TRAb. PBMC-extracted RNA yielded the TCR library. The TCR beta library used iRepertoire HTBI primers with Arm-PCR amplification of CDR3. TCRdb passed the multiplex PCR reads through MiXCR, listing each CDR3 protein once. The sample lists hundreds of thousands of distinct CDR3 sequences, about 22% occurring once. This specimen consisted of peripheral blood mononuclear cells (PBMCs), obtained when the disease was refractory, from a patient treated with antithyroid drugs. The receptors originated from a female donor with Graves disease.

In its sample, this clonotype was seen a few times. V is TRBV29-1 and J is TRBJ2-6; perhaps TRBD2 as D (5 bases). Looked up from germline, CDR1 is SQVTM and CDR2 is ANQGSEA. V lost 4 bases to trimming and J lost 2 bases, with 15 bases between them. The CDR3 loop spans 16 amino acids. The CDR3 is CSVVAPGDTGANVLTF. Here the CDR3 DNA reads TGCAGCGTTGTGGCGCCCGGGGATACTGGGGCCAACGTCCTGACTTTC.

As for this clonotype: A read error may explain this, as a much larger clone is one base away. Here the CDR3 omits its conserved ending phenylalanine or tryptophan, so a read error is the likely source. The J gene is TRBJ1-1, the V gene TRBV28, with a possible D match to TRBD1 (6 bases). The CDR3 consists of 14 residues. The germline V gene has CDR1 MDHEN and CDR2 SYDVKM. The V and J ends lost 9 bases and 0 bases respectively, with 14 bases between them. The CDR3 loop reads CASPPGQVNTEAFL. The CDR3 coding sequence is TGTGCCAGTCCACCGGGACAAGTGAACACTGAAGCTTTCCTT.

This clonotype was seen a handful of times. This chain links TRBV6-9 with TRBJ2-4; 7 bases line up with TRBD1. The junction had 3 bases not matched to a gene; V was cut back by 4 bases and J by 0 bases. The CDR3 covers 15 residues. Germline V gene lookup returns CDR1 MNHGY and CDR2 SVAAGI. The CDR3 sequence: CASSSGQIAKNIQYF. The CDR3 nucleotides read TGTGCCAGCAGTTCGGGACAGATAGCCAAAAACATTCAGTACTTC.

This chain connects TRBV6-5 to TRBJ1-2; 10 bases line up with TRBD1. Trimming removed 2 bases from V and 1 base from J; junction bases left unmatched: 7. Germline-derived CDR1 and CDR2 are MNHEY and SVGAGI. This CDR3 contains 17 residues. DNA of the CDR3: TGTGCCAGCAGTTACCCCCAGACAGGGGGCGTTAACTATGGCTACACCTTC. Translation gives CASSYPQTGGVNYGYTF.

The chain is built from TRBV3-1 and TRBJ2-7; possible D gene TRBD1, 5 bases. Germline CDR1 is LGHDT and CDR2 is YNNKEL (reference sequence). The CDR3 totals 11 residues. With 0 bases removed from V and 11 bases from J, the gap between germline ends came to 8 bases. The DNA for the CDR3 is TGTGCCAGCAGCCAAGAACGACAGAAGTACTTC. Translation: CASSQERQKYF.

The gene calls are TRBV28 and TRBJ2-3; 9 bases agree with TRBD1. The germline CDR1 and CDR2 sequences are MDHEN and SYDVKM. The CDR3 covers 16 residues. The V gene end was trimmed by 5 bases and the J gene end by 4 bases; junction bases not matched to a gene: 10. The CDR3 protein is CASSPSDRGEADTQYF. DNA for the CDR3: TGTGCCAGCAGTCCATCGGACAGGGGCGAAGCAGATACGCAGTATTTT.

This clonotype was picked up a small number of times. CDR3 in DNA: TGTGCCAGCAGTTATATAGGGTCGTCAGATACGCAGTATTTT. Amino acid sequence: CASSYIGSSDTQYF. V usage is TRBV28 and J usage is TRBJ2-3; the D is unclear. Trimming left V 4 bases short and J 4 bases short, with 12 bases between. From germline, CDR1 is MDHEN and CDR2 SYDVKM. This CDR3 is 14 amino acids long.

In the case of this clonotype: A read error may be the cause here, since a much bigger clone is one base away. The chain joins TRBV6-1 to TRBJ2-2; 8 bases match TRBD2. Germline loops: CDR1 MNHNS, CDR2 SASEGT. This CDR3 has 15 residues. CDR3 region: CASRLAGLETGELVF. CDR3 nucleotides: TGTGCCAGCAGACTTGCGGGACTAGAAACCGGGGAGCTGGTTTTT.

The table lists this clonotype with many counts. The chain's CDR3 is CASGLVLAGGPTSQETQYF. For the CDR3, the DNA is TGTGCTAGTGGTTTGGTACTAGCGGGAGGGCCGACGTCACAAGAGACCCAGTACTTC. The chain joins TRBV12-5 to TRBJ2-5; 13 bases are shared with TRBD2. Germline lookup yields CDR1 LGHNT and CDR2 FRNRAP. This CDR3 is built from 19 residues. V lost 0 bases, J lost 2 bases, and 9 bases stayed unmatched.